The T cell receptor (beta chain) under discussion was sequenced for a study of blood T cell repertoires in COVID-19. Study summary: COVID-19 samples, acute and convalescent, were from the United States, Italy and Spain. PBMCs, B-cell-depleted T cells, or T cells were the source of the cDNA or gDNA that made up the material.

Authors' processing steps: Amplification of reference gene primers was used by the study to estimate nucleated cell counts. The method was immunoSEQ multiplex PCR; TCRdb's version includes in-frame clones alone and lacks a portion of them. Clone size and V and J calls were adopted from that table, with D and trimming inferred from the DNA. The top ten clones hold around 15% of a sample with 35,000 to 50,000 clones, about 88% of them seen once. Germline assignment: CDR1 MDHEN and CDR2 SYDVKM. The CDR3 totals 19 residues. Trimming removed 4 bases at V and 2 bases at J, with 21 bases between. The V call is TRBV28, the J call TRBJ2-6; the D gene is possibly TRBD1 (6 bases). The receptor's source is a man in his 70s with active COVID-19. The specimen sequenced was peripheral blood. The CDR3 region is CASSSPGTRYVAGANVLTF. Written as DNA, the CDR3 is TGTGCCAGCAGTTCCCCAGGGACACGATATGTAGCTGGGGCCAACGTCCTGACTTTC. Variable domain in full (rest from reference TRBV28 and TRBJ2-6): DVKVTQSSRYLVKRTGEKVFLECVQDMDHENMFWYRQDPGLGLRLIYFSYDVKMKEKGDIPEGYSVSREKKERFSLILESASTNQTSMYLCASSSPGTRYVAGANVLTFGAGSRLTVL.